This T cell receptor beta chain comes out of a study of preoperative IRX-2 immunotherapy in early breast cancer. Described treatment: preoperative locoregional IRX-2 cytokine immunotherapy. Samples came from a phase Ib trial of preoperative locoregional IRX-2 cytokine immunotherapy. The method was immunoSEQ multiplex PCR; TCRdb's version includes in-frame clones alone and lacks a portion of them. The data hold roughly 5,300 clones, with approximately 73% observed a single time. The CDR3 sequence is 17 residues long. The chain recombines TRBV1 with TRBJ1-3; the table's D call, TRBD1, has no DNA check behind it. TRBV1 is marked as a pseudogene. The sequences come from tumor tissue, collected before IRX-2 immunotherapy. This clonotype was obtained from a human donor with breast cancer. CDR3 in DNA: TGCGCCAGCAGCCAAGCCCGGACAGGGGTACCTGGAAACACCATATATTTT. Its translation is CASSQARTGVPGNTIYF.